This TCR beta chain was recovered during a study of shared clonotypes between healthy human individuals. V trimming: 3 bases; J trimming: 4 bases; junction bases outside the gene matches: 12. This CDR3 region has 19 residues. CDR1 and CDR2 from the germline V gene are LNHDA and SQIVND (reference sequence). The table came from immunoSEQ multiplex PCR; TCRdb's copy has only in-frame clones and leaves some out. The sample has more than 1.2 million clones; around 98.5% are singletons. This receptor was obtained from a man aged 25 to 40 in good health. The sequenced sample consisted of naive CD4+ T cells sorted from blood. As to subset: CD45RA+ positively selected. The chain employs TRBV19 and TRBJ2-1; TRBD2 aligns across 13 bases. CDR3 in amino acids: CASSIPLLTSGGLYNEQFF. The CDR3 coding sequence is TGTGCCAGTAGTATTCCCTTATTGACTAGCGGGGGGCTATACAATGAGCAGTTCTTC.